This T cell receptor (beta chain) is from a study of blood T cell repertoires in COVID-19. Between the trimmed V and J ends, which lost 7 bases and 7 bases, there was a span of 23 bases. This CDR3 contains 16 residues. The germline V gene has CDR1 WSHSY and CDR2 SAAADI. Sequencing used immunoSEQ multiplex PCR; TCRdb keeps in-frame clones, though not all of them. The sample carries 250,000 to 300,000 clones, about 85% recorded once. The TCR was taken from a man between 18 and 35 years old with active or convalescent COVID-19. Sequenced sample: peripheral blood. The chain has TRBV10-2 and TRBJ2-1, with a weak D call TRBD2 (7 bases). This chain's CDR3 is CASNRWEAGASNEQFF. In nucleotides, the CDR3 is TGCGCCAGCAACCGATGGGAGGCGGGGGCTTCGAATGAGCAGTTCTTC.